One and the same sample provided the 13 T cell receptor beta chains below, sequenced in a study of CD8 T cells in ankylosing spondylitis (dated by TCRdb to the late 2010s). Preparation of the library involved 5' RACE. Data came from an Illumina HiSeq 2500. The public reads were quality trimmed at Q25 with fastp and then assembled into clones with MiXCR by TCRdb, keeping productive beta chains. Rows merge per CDR3 protein into single entries with the most common DNA and genes. In this sample the table shows roughly 250,000 distinct CDR3 sequences, around 7.8% of which occur a single time. The top ten constitute under 7.5% of the sample. The sequencing input was blood, either unsorted or a sorted T cell fraction (not recorded which). These receptors came from a male donor with ankylosing spondylitis or in good health (not recorded which).

This clonotype was recorded many times. The chain employs TRBV29-1 and TRBJ1-1, with a tentative D call TRBD1 (5 bases). CDR1 is SQVTM and CDR2 is ANQGSEA in the germline V gene. This CDR3 is built from 12 residues. V was shortened by 4 bases and J by 4 bases, with 10 bases between the two germline ends. The CDR3 DNA reads TGCAGCGTTGCCCTCGGGGCCACTGAAGCTTTCTTT. Its protein is CSVALGATEAFF. The full variable domain, rest sourced from reference TRBV29-1 and TRBJ1-1, is SAVISQKPSRDICQRGTSLTIQCQVDSQVTMMFWYRQQPGQSLTLIATANQGSEATYESGFVIDKFPISRPNLTFSTLTVSNMSPEDSSIYLCSVALGATEAFFGQGTRLTVV.

The chain joins TRBV27 to TRBJ1-1; D is uncertain. The V gene lost 8 bases and the J gene lost 7 bases, with 14 bases spanning the gap. Looked up from germline, CDR1 is MNHEY and CDR2 is SMNVEV (reference sequence). The CDR3 is 12 amino acids. DNA of the CDR3: TGTGCCAGCGGGCGAGGAGGTCGTGAAGCTTTCTTT. This translates into CASGRGGREAFF.

V usage is TRBV3-1 and J usage is TRBJ1-1; D may be TRBD1 (5 bases). V was pared by 3 bases and J by 5 bases, with 10 bases between. This CDR3 is 13 amino acids long. Germline CDR1 reads LGHDT; CDR2 reads YNNKEL (reference sequence). The CDR3: CASSQPGGTEAFF. CDR3 DNA sequence: TGTGCCAGCAGCCAGCCGGGGGGGACTGAAGCTTTCTTT.

Turning to this clonotype: The junction and the germline gene differ at one end; a read error may be behind it. The genes are TRBV20-1 and TRBJ2-7; 7 bases line up with TRBD1. This CDR3 spans 13 amino acids. Germline V gene sequence: CDR1 DFQATT, CDR2 SNEGSKA (reference sequence). CDR3 region: CSVRRTGGDEQYF. The CDR3 DNA sequence: TGCAGTGTTAGACGGACAGGTGGGGACGAGCAGTACTTC.

This clonotype was seen at least ten times. The V call is TRBV6-2 or TRBV6-3, the J call TRBJ2-7; 7 nucleotides line up with TRBD1. V dropped 7 bases and J dropped 2; count of bases not matched to a gene: 8. Germline lookup yields CDR1 MNHEY and CDR2 SVGEGT. The CDR3 length is 14 residues. The chain's CDR3 is CASTEQGIPYEQYF. CDR3 bases: TGTGCCAGCACCGAACAGGGGATTCCCTACGAGCAGTACTTC.

This clonotype was detected ten times or more. V gene TRBV19 combines with J gene TRBJ2-7; D is undetermined. Deletions cut 4 bases from V and 6 bases from J, with 10 bases between. The CDR3 covers 12 residues. The germline CDR1 and CDR2 sequences are LNHDA and SQIVND (reference sequence). The CDR3, as DNA: TGTGCCAGTAGTACGGCGGTCGGCGAGCAGTACTTC. As protein: CASSTAVGEQYF.

In its sample, this clonotype was seen many times. The CDR3 is CSVEKQGQPQHF. The DNA of the CDR3 is TGCAGCGTTGAAAAACAGGGTCAGCCCCAGCATTTT. The chain recombines TRBV29-1 with TRBJ1-5; D possibly corresponds to TRBD1 (6 bases). The ends were cut back, 2 bases at V and 6 bases at J, with 8 bases in the middle. CDR1 is SQVTM and CDR2 is ANQGSEA in the germline V gene. The CDR3 covers 12 residues.

This clonotype was detected ten times or more. The J gene is TRBJ1-1, the V gene TRBV10-3, with a possible D match to TRBD1 (6 bases). This CDR3 spans 15 amino acids. The germline V gene encodes CDR1 ENHRY and CDR2 SYGVKD. Trimming removed 6 bases from V and 8 bases from J, with 22 bases in between. The CDR3 DNA reads as TGTGCCATCAGCCCCGAGGGGGAGAGGACGGCGGAAGCTTTCTTT. Translation: CAISPEGERTAEAFF.

V and J are TRBV11-2 and TRBJ2-7, with 8 bases that match TRBD2. CDR1 and CDR2 from the germline V gene are SGHAT and FQNNGV. The CDR3 is 15 residues long. Unmatched junction bases numbered 6, after V lost 1 base and J lost 4 bases. The CDR3 region is CASSLVPSGLYEQYF. The CDR3 nucleotides read TGTGCCAGCAGCTTAGTGCCTAGCGGGTTGTACGAGCAGTACTTC.

The table lists this clonotype with many counts. The V gene is TRBV7-2, the J gene TRBJ2-7, with D tentatively TRBD1 or TRBD2 (5 bases each). CDR1 SGHTA and CDR2 FQGNSA come from the germline V gene. There are 14 residues in the CDR3. Trimming shortened V by 2 bases and J by 2 bases, and 10 bases separated the two germline ends. The CDR3 sequence is CASSLTGPTYEQYF. As DNA, the CDR3 is TGTGCCAGCAGCTTAACGGGACCAACCTACGAGCAGTACTTC.

This clonotype was seen ten or more times. The rearrangement links TRBV29-1 to TRBJ2-3; D tentatively reads TRBD1 or TRBD2 (5 bases each). The ends were cut back, 4 bases at V and 0 bases at J, with 11 bases in the middle. This CDR3 spans 14 amino acids. Germline V gene lookup returns CDR1 SQVTM and CDR2 ANQGSEA. The CDR3, as DNA: TGCAGCGTTGCGGGGCCTACTAGCACAGATACGCAGTATTTT. Its protein is CSVAGPTSTDTQYF.

The chain recombines TRBV5-6 with TRBJ1-3, with D unclear. Trimming took off 1 base at V and 0 bases at J, with 20 bases between the two ends. This CDR3 is built from 19 residues. Germline V gene data show CDR1 as SGHDT and CDR2 as YYEEEE. The CDR3 is CASSLLSLTGAFSGNTIYF. CDR3 in DNA: TGTGCCAGCAGCTTGCTCTCGCTTACTGGAGCTTTCTCTGGAAACACCATATATTTT.

This clonotype has at least ten counts. The genes are TRBV12-3 or TRBV12-4 and TRBJ1-6; weak D call: TRBD1 (5 bases). The V end was cut by 0 bases, the J end by 7 bases, with 13 bases between. There are 16 residues in the CDR3. CDR3 amino acids: CASSLAYGGTNSPLHF. The CDR3 DNA reads TGTGCCAGCAGTTTAGCGTATGGGGGAACGAATTCACCCCTCCACTTT.